Presented here are 29 T cell receptor beta chains from one specimen sequenced in a study of Ad26.COV2.S vaccination and SARS-CoV-2 variants. Generated by immunoSEQ multiplex PCR, the TCRdb table keeps only in-frame clones and is missing some. The table lists 300,000 to 400,000 clones, approximately 90% of them singletons. Sequences were derived from peripheral blood, sampled after recovery from COVID-19. The receptor set was obtained from a human donor who had recovered from COVID-19.

This clone was picked up a small number of times. The rearrangement joins TRBV6-5 to TRBJ2-5; 8 bases agree with TRBD2. Germline V gives CDR1 MNHEY, CDR2 SVGAGI. This CDR3 has 15 amino acids. Losses at the gene ends were 5 bases for V and 7 bases for J; bases not matched to a gene: 12. This chain's CDR3 is CASSPRSGGAWTQYF. CDR3 DNA: TGTGCCAGCAGTCCTCGCAGCGGGGGTGCGTGGACCCAGTACTTC.

This clone was observed a handful of times. The chain has TRBV20-1 and TRBJ1-6, with D possibly TRBD1 on 5 matching bases. CDR1 and CDR2 from the germline V gene are DFQATT and SNEGSKA (reference sequence). The CDR3 length is 11 residues. V gave up 5 bases and J gave up 8 bases, with 7 bases separating them. CDR3 loop: CSAGGYSPLHF. The CDR3, as DNA: TGCAGTGCTGGGGGGTATTCACCCCTCCACTTT.

On this clone itself: Other DNA sequences in the same sample also yield this CDR3. This chain joins TRBV3-1 (or the pseudogene TRBV3-2) and TRBJ2-2; 11 positions agree with TRBD2. V lost 2 bases and J lost 1; bases outside the gene matches: 0. Germline assignment: CDR1 LGHDT and CDR2 YNNKEL (reference sequence). This CDR3 is built from 16 residues. CDR3 DNA: TGTGCCAGCAGCCAACTAGCGGGGGGGAACACCGGGGAGCTGTTTTTT. Its translation: CASSQLAGGNTGELFF.

This clone was recorded only once. This chain joins TRBV27 and TRBJ1-2, with 9 positions matching TRBD1. The length of the CDR3 is 15 residues. In germline, CDR1 is MNHEY, CDR2 SMNVEV (reference sequence). The J segment lost 8 bases and the V segment lost 4 bases, leaving 11 bases of the junction unmatched. The CDR3 nucleotides read TGTGCCAGCAGTTCCCGGGACAGGGACTATGAGGGCTACACCTTC. Translation: CASSSRDRDYEGYTF.

A single count supports this clone. V gene TRBV11-1 combines with J gene TRBJ1-1; possible D gene TRBD1, 6 bases. The germline gives CDR1 SGHAT, CDR2 FQDESV (reference sequence). The V and J ends lost 6 bases and 8 bases respectively, with 16 bases between them. The CDR3 spans 13 residues. In nucleotides, the CDR3 is TGTGCCAGCAGGCTAGGGGGTTTGGGCGAAGCTTTCTTT. This translates into CASRLGGLGEAFF.

To note about this clone: Other DNA sequences in the same sample also yield this CDR3. This chain connects TRBV9 to TRBJ1-3; D not certain. The length of the CDR3 is 15 residues. CDR1 is SGDLS and CDR2 is YYNGEE in the germline V gene. V shed 0 bases and J shed 0 bases, with 7 bases lying between them. CDR3 protein: CASSVDAYSGNTIYF. The DNA for the CDR3 is TGTGCCAGCAGCGTAGATGCCTACTCTGGAAACACCATATATTTT.

This chain joins TRBV24-1 and TRBJ2-2; 8 bases agree with TRBD1. Losses at the gene ends were 7 bases for V and 4 bases for J; bases not matched to a gene: 1. The CDR3 runs 13 residues. Germline-derived CDR1 and CDR2 are KGHDR and SFDVKD. The CDR3 region is CATRGQVTGELFF. CDR3 DNA: TGTGCCACCAGGGGACAGGTCACCGGGGAGCTGTTTTTT.

There are a few counts of this clone. This chain joins TRBV7-2 and TRBJ1-2, with unresolved D. Between the trimmed V and J ends, which lost 2 bases and 4 bases, there was a span of 14 bases. This CDR3 comprises 15 residues. In germline, CDR1 is SGHTA, CDR2 FQGNSA. CDR3 bases: TGTGCCAGCAGCTTAAACCAAGGAAGCAGCTATGGCTACACCTTC. Translation: CASSLNQGSSYGYTF.

The rearrangement links TRBV14 to TRBJ2-6; 8 bases are shared with TRBD1. Germline V gene sequence: CDR1 SGHDN, CDR2 FVKESK. The CDR3 is 18 amino acids. V lost 4 bases and J lost 2; bases outside the gene matches: 10. The CDR3 DNA sequence: TGTGCCAGCAGCCGCCTAGACAGGGGAAATACTGGGGCCAACGTCCTGACTTTC. Amino acid sequence: CASSRLDRGNTGANVLTF.

The genes are TRBV7-2 and TRBJ1-2; D unresolved. Deletions cut 6 bases from V and 2 bases from J, with 19 bases between. The CDR3 sequence is 16 residues long. From germline, CDR1 is SGHTA and CDR2 FQGNSA. This chain's CDR3 is CASSRDTALLNYGYTF. CDR3 DNA: TGTGCCAGCAGTCGTGACACAGCTTTATTGAACTATGGCTACACCTTC.

The chain links TRBV5-8 to TRBJ1-2; TRBD1 matches at 11 bases. The CDR3 runs to 14 residues. Germline V lookup: CDR1 SGHTS, CDR2 YDEGEE. The trim removed 6 bases at V and 4 bases at J, leaving 5 bases unmatched. The CDR3 reads CASIRDRGFYGYTF. The CDR3 nucleotides read TGTGCCAGCATACGGGACAGGGGGTTCTATGGCTACACCTTC.

The rearrangement joins TRBV19 to TRBJ1-5; D remains unclear. The CDR3 is 14 residues long. V lost 6 bases to trimming and J lost 0 bases, with 9 bases between them. Germline V gene data show CDR1 as LNHDA and CDR2 as SQIVND (reference sequence). The CDR3 protein is CASRRSPSNQPQHF. DNA for the CDR3: TGTGCCAGTAGAAGATCCCCTAGCAATCAGCCCCAGCATTTT.

The rearrangement uses TRBV10-3 and TRBJ1-6; 9 positions agree with TRBD1. Germline trimming cut 11 bases from V and 9 bases from J; bases unmatched to any gene: 8. This CDR3 region has 13 residues. Germline V lookup: CDR1 ENHRY, CDR2 SYGVKD. The CDR3 coding sequence is TGTGCCCTATCGCAGGACAGGGGTTCACCCCTCCACTTT. It translates to CALSQDRGSPLHF.

This CDR3 reads CASSWDRDSAEAFF. In nucleotides, the CDR3 is TGTGCCAGCAGCTGGGACAGGGATTCTGCTGAAGCTTTCTTT. The V gene is TRBV7-8, the J gene TRBJ1-1, with TRBD1 identical over 9 bases. J gave up 6 bases and V 4 bases, and 6 bases lay outside the gene matches. CDR1 is SGHVS, CDR2 FQNEAQ, per germline. The CDR3 runs to 14 residues.

The sample holds one count of this clone. The chain joins TRBV2 to TRBJ1-2; D possibly corresponds to TRBD1 (6 bases). The V end lost 2 bases, the J end lost 8 bases, and 12 bases lay between the germline ends. The CDR3 has 13 amino acids. Germline values: CDR1 SNHLY, CDR2 FYNNEI. CDR3 nucleotides: TGTGCCAGCAGTGAACGTCAGGGGTTGGGCTACACCTTC. Its protein is CASSERQGLGYTF.

This clone was counted only a few times. The chain links TRBV7-9 to TRBJ1-1; a weak D match, TRBD1 (6 bases). Germline lookup yields CDR1 SEHNR and CDR2 FQNEAQ (reference sequence). CDR3 size: 16 residues. Trimming cost V 3 bases and J 0 bases, with 14 bases left between them. The CDR3 coding sequence is TGTGCCAGCAGCTTCCCACAGGGTGTGATGAACACTGAAGCTTTCTTT. Amino acid sequence: CASSFPQGVMNTEAFF.

The CDR3 reads CASSQGTGASSPLHF. The CDR3 DNA reads as TGTGCCAGCAGCCAAGGGACAGGGGCTAGTTCACCCCTCCACTTT. The chain combines TRBV3-1 (or the pseudogene TRBV3-2) with TRBJ1-6; 9 bases align to TRBD1. J lost 9 bases, V lost 1 base, and 4 bases had no gene match. In germline, CDR1 is LGHDT, CDR2 YNNKEL (reference sequence). CDR3 length: 15 amino acids.

CDR3 residues: CASSPRQSRAPRETQYF. DNA of the CDR3: TGTGCCAGCAGCCCCCGACAGTCTCGGGCCCCTAGGGAGACCCAGTACTTC. The rearrangement joins TRBV11-2 to TRBJ2-5; D might be TRBD1 (5 bases). V shed 5 bases and J shed 5 bases, with 24 bases lying between them. This CDR3 comprises 17 residues. Germline CDR1 and CDR2: SGHAT and FQNNGV.

In its sample, this clone was seen a few times. The gene calls are TRBV5-5 and TRBJ1-5; a weak D match, TRBD1 (6 bases). V lost 1 base and J lost 1, with 9 bases in between. CDR1 is SGHKS and CDR2 is YYEKEE in the germline V gene (reference sequence). CDR3 size: 15 residues. CDR3 nucleotide sequence: TGTGCCAGCAGCTTGTACCAGGGGAGCAATCAGCCCCAGCATTTT. This encodes CASSLYQGSNQPQHF.

This clone occurred once. The CDR3 region has the DNA TGTGCCAGCAGCCCGGCAGCTAACTATGGCTACACCTTC. This translates into CASSPAANYGYTF. The rearrangement uses TRBV7-8 and TRBJ1-2; D remains ambiguous. Germline lookup yields CDR1 SGHVS and CDR2 FQNEAQ. The length of the CDR3 is 13 residues. Trimming took off 5 bases at V and 0 bases at J, with 7 bases between the two ends. Based on the CDR3 plus reference TRBV7-8 and TRBJ1-2, the full variable domain is GAGVSQSPRYKVAKRGQDVALRCDPISGHVSLFWYQQALGQGPEFLTYFQNEAQLDKSGLPSDRFFAERPEGSVSTLKIQRTQQEDSAVYLCASSPAANYGYTFGSGTRLTVV.

This chain uses TRBV5-4 with TRBJ1-5; D ambiguous. Deletions cut 6 bases from V and 0 bases from J, with 19 bases between. This CDR3 region has 17 residues. Looked up from germline, CDR1 is SGHNT and CDR2 is YYREEE (reference sequence). As DNA, the CDR3 is TGTGCCAGCATCATACCCCCAGTTTTCTATAGCAATCAGCCCCAGCATTTT. Protein product: CASIIPPVFYSNQPQHF.

This clone was seen a single time. The chain uses TRBV3-1 (or the pseudogene TRBV3-2) and TRBJ2-3; a possible D gene is TRBD1 (5 bases). The CDR3 is 13 amino acids. V lost 4 bases and J lost 5, with 10 bases in between. Germline V gives CDR1 LGHDT, CDR2 YNNKEL (reference sequence). The CDR3 region has the DNA TGTGCCAGCAGCCCCAGGGTTGGAGATACGCAGTATTTT. Translated, it gives CASSPRVGDTQYF.

This chain connects TRBV13 to TRBJ1-4; the D is unclear. CDR3 length equals 17 residues. With 7 bases removed from V and 2 bases from J, the gap between germline ends came to 20 bases. Germline CDR1 PRHDT, CDR2 FYEKMQ (reference sequence). The CDR3 DNA reads as TGTGCCAGCACCATAACATATCAAGAGGTGACTAATGAAAAACTGTTTTTT. This sequence encodes CASTITYQEVTNEKLFF. The full variable domain, completed using reference TRBV13 and TRBJ1-4, is AAGVIQSPRHLIKEKRETATLKCYPIPRHDTVYWYQQGPGQDPQFLISFYEKMQSDKGSIPDRFSAQQFSDYHSELNMSSLELGDSALYFCASTITYQEVTNEKLFFGSGTQLSVL.

V and J are TRBV5-6 and TRBJ1-4; TRBD1 matches at 7 bases. Trimming at V came to 0 bases and at J to 7 bases, leaving 12 bases not matched to a gene. The germline gives CDR1 SGHDT, CDR2 YYEEEE. The CDR3 runs to 17 residues. The DNA for the CDR3 is TGTGCCAGCAGCTTGGCTATAACAGGGGCCGGAGGTGAAAAACTGTTTTTT. Translated: CASSLAITGAGGEKLFF.

The chain carries TRBV2 and TRBJ2-7; D is unclear. This CDR3 is built from 14 residues. V lost 1 base and J lost 2, with 9 bases in between. Germline V CDR1 and CDR2: SNHLY, FYNNEI. The CDR3: CASSEGQSPYEQYF. The DNA for the CDR3 is TGTGCCAGCAGTGAAGGTCAAAGCCCCTACGAGCAGTACTTC.

This clone occurred a few times. The chain joins TRBV4-1 to TRBJ1-1; D ambiguous. There are 13 residues in the CDR3. In germline, CDR1 is MGHRA, CDR2 YSYEKL. Trimming cost V 7 bases and J 2 bases, with 11 bases left between them. The chain's CDR3 is CASTGGINTEAFF. The CDR3 DNA follows: TGCGCCAGCACGGGCGGGATAAACACTGAAGCTTTCTTT.

CDR3: CASSLTDRVNTEAFF. The CDR3, as DNA: TGTGCCAGCAGTCTTACGGACAGGGTGAACACTGAAGCTTTCTTT. The chain has TRBV6-6 and TRBJ1-1; TRBD1 aligns across 8 bases. Germline-derived CDR1 and CDR2 are MNHNY and SVGAGI (reference sequence). The trim removed 5 bases at V and 0 bases at J, leaving 5 bases unmatched. CDR3 size: 15 residues.

In DNA form, the CDR3 reads TGTGCCAGCAGCCGTGACAGGGAAGGGGTCGAGCAAAACATTCAGTACTTC. Amino acids: CASSRDREGVEQNIQYF. The gene calls are TRBV5-8 and TRBJ2-4, with 7 bases aligning to TRBD1. The germline V gene has CDR1 SGHTS and CDR2 YDEGEE. The V segment lost 4 bases and the J segment 5 bases; nucleotides outside the gene matches: 15. CDR3 length: 17 amino acids.

This rearrangement joins TRBV4-3 to TRBJ2-5; a weak D match, TRBD1 (8 bases). Germline-derived CDR1 and CDR2 are LGHNA and YSLEER. Trimming took off 0 bases at V and 2 bases at J, with 16 bases between the two ends. The CDR3 extends over 17 amino acids. This CDR3 is CASSQEYRGGLQETQYF. The CDR3 coding sequence is TGCGCCAGCAGCCAAGAGTACAGGGGGGGATTACAAGAGACCCAGTACTTC.